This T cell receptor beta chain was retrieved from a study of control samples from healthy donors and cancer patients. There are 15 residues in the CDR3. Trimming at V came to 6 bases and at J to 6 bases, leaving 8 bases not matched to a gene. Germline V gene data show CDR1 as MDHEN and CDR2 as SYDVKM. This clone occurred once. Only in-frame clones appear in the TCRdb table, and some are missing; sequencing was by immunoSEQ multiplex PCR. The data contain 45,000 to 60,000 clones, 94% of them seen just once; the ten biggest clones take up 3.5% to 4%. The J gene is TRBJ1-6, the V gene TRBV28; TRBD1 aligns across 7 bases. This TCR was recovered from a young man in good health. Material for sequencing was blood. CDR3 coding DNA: TGTGCCAGCAGACCTCGGGCAGGGGGTAATTCACCCCTCCACTTT. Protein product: CASRPRAGGNSPLHF.